The T cell receptor (beta chain) under discussion was sequenced for a study of T-cell reconstitution after alpha-beta-depleted transplantation in children. Unique molecular identifiers were built into the TCRbeta library. In TCRdb, the PCR reads were re-called with MiXCR into one record per CDR3 protein. The table has 700,000 to 950,000 distinct CDR3 sequences, approximately 15% seen once. Overall study findings and caveats: At day 60, the high TCRbeta diversity found in some patients originated from recipient T cells and thymic progenitors that had survived. At around two months after transplant, the alpha-beta T cells were reportedly derived from several hundred expanded clones that came from non-depleted graft cells.

Trimming at V came to 3 bases and at J to 3 bases, leaving 4 bases not matched to a gene. Germline loops: CDR1 KGHSH, CDR2 LQKENI. This CDR3 contains 14 residues. This clonotype was observed a few times. What it binds is not known. The sample in question was PBMCs, mostly from graft donor cells, obtained 360 days after TCRalphabeta/CD19-depleted stem cell transplant. This chain joins TRBV18 and TRBJ2-7; 8 bases match TRBD1. The sequence was collected from a male patient aged 10 to 17 who had a stem cell transplant for acute lymphoblastic leukemia, so the T cells may come from the graft donor. In DNA, the CDR3 is TGTGCCAGCTCACCTCGGGACAGGCACTACGAGCAGTACTTC. Residues: CASSPRDRHYEQYF.